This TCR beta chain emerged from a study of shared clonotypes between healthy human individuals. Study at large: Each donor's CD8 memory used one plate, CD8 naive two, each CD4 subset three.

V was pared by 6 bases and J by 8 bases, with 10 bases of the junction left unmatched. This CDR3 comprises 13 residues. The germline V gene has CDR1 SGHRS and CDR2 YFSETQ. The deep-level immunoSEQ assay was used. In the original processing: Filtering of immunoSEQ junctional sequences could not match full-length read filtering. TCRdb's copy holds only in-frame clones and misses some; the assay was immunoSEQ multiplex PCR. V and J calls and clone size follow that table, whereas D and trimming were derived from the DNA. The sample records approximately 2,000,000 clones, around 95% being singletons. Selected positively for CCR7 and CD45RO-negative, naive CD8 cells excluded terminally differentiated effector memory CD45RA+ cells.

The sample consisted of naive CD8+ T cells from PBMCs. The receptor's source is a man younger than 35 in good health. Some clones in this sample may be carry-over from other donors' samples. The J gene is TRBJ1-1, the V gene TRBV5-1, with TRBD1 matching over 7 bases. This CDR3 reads CASTEFEDREAFF. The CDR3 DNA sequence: TGCGCCAGCACGGAATTTGAGGACAGGGAAGCTTTCTTT.